This record looks at one T cell receptor beta chain sequence and its context. Its cognate antigen has yet to be identified. No quality values exist for individual bases; no much larger clone is one base distant. From the cysteine up to the phenylalanine, the CDR3 has a length of 14 residues. Left in the record is the CDR3 DNA by itself, 42 bases read in frame from the first base. As encoded in the germline V gene (reference sequence), CDR1 is SGHKS while CDR2 is YYEKEE. At the junction V is shortened by 1 base and J by 1 base, with 6 bases in between. Each collaborating institution followed its own protocols to collect whole blood in K2EDTA tubes. Collaborator samples were shipped for TCRbeta analysis as frozen whole blood, isolated PBMCs, or DNA extracted from either sample type. TCRbeta CDR3 regions were amplified from genomic DNA using the immunoSEQ Assay, a bias-controlled multiplex PCR. The original methods were these. Nucleated cell counts per sample were estimated from amplification of reference gene primers within the assay. To quantify the absolute abundance of each unique TCRbeta CDR3 rearrangement, sequence reads were collapsed and filtered. For each sample, productive Simpson clonality was calculated as the square root of Simpson's diversity index over productive rearrangements. Drawn from immuneACCESS, this table holds only the in-frame rearrangements with V and J called that TCRdb kept. Clones are partly lost; checked studies trace under half to an unresolved V gene and leave the rest unexplained. That table supplies the V and J calls and clone size; D and trimming were determined from the DNA. This sample gives over 90,000 clones in total; around 84% of them show up just once. The ten largest clones capture approximately 13% of the sample.

The data were taken from a study of blood T cell repertoires in COVID-19 (dated by TCRdb to 2018 to 2020). Broadly, across the study: Samples from collaborators originated in the United States, Italy and Spain and spanned both the acute and convalescent phases of COVID-19. The material from the prospective study consisted of cDNA or gDNA derived from T cells, B-cell-depleted T cells, or PBMCs. Subjects who had been exposed to COVID-19, were actively infected with it, or had recovered from it provided the deeply sampled blood TCRbeta repertoires that made up the dataset. The repertoires were released in a freely available public database intended as a resource for research on the immune response to SARS-CoV-2. Samples came from the ongoing ImmuneRACE study (first 160 participants) plus 1,254 subjects from 6 global collaborators. The sample metadata nearly always contained a de-identified subject ID, COVID-19 status, age in years and sex. Where available, HLA class I and class II types were taken from metadata supplied by the sample provider and were not determined by assay-based typing.

Beyond this particular receptor, the publication reports: The amount of clinical and demographic metadata varied by source and participant and was provided uncurated.

The TCR originated in a woman aged 55 to 70 in a cohort sampled during active or convalescent COVID-19. Sequenced sample: peripheral blood. The chain couples TRBV5-5 to TRBJ2-1, with TRBD1 as a weak D call on 6 bases. Here the CDR3 is given as CASSLTGSYNEQFF. The DNA sequence reads TGTGCCAGCAGCTTGACAGGGTCCTACAATGAGCAGTTCTTC.